These 15 T cell receptor beta chains came from one sample sequenced in a study of vaccination and CD4 T cells after COVID-19. Once obtained from cultured CD4+ T cells, the DNA was sequenced using the Oncomine TCR Beta short-read assay. TCRdb re-analysed the PCR reads in MiXCR, keeping a single row per CDR3 protein. The sample contains about 5,400 distinct CDR3 sequences, approximately 62% of which appear only once. These TCRs are of unknown antigen specificity. Treatment: roughly 11-day PBMC culture with coronavirus spike peptide pools or control peptides (ViraFEST assay). Those CD4+ T cells from the unexposed donor predate the COVID-19 pandemic (2011-2018). Sequencing was performed on CD4+ T cells from blood, cultured in vitro. These receptors all come from a human donor in good health.

The J gene is TRBJ1-4, the V gene TRBV20-1, with D unresolved. CDR3 length equals 13 residues. V was shortened by 0 bases and J by 3 bases, with 5 bases between the two germline ends. CDR1 is DFQATT, CDR2 SNEGSKA, per germline (reference sequence). The CDR3 sequence is CSARESANEKLFF. DNA of the CDR3: TGCAGTGCTAGAGAGTCAGCTAATGAAAAACTGTTTTTT.

The rearrangement uses TRBV5-1 and TRBJ1-1, with 8 bases that match TRBD1. The CDR3 contains 16 residues. Germline CDR1 and CDR2: SGHRS and YFSETQ. V trimming: 0 bases; J trimming: 6 bases; junction bases outside the gene matches: 10. DNA of the CDR3: TGCGCCAGCAGCTTGGGTGACAGGGGTCCGGCGGCTGAAGCTTTCTTT. Its protein is CASSLGDRGPAAEAFF.

V and J are TRBV7-8 and TRBJ1-6, with TRBD1 as a possible D gene (5 bases). V was pared by 0 bases and J by 5 bases, with 8 bases between. The CDR3 runs 15 residues. Per the germline V gene, CDR1 is SGHVS and CDR2 is FQNEAQ. The CDR3 is CASSLAAGNNSPLHF. Written as DNA, the CDR3 is TGTGCCAGCAGCTTAGCGGCAGGGAATAATTCACCCCTCCACTTT.

The chain couples TRBV20-1 to TRBJ2-3; D call uncertain. The CDR3 consists of 12 residues. V was cut by 1 base and J by 4 bases, with 6 bases left in between. Germline V lookup: CDR1 DFQATT, CDR2 SNEGSKA (reference sequence). In DNA, the CDR3 is TGCAGTGCTAGAGGCGGAGCAGATACGCAGTATTTT. Residues: CSARGGADTQYF.

The genes are TRBV20-1 and TRBJ2-3, with 8 bases lining up with TRBD2. CDR3 length equals 15 residues. In germline, CDR1 is DFQATT, CDR2 SNEGSKA (reference sequence). Unmatched junction bases numbered 12, after V lost 5 bases and J lost 5 bases. The CDR3 loop reads CSASTTSELLDTQYF. CDR3 bases: TGCAGTGCTTCTACGACTAGCGAATTGCTAGATACGCAGTATTTT.

This chain joins TRBV23-1 and TRBJ2-7, with D possibly being TRBD1 (6 bases). TRBV23-1 is placed among ORFs of uncertain function. V was shortened by 2 bases and J by 2 bases, with 13 bases between the two germline ends. This CDR3 is built from 15 residues. Written as DNA, the CDR3 is TGCGCCAGCAGTCAAGGCTTACAGGGTGCCTACGAGCAGTACTTC. This encodes CASSQGLQGAYEQYF.

The chain combines TRBV7-8 with TRBJ1-6; 8 bases match TRBD1. The CDR3 is 12 residues long. Germline CDR1 SGHVS, CDR2 FQNEAQ. Losses at the gene ends were 3 bases for V and 14 bases for J; bases not matched to a gene: 3. The CDR3 is CASSFRDRTLHF. The DNA for the CDR3 is TGTGCCAGCAGCTTCCGGGACAGGACCCTCCACTTT. The full variable domain, rest sourced from reference TRBV7-8 and TRBJ1-6, is GAGVSQSPRYKVAKRGQDVALRCDPISGHVSLFWYQQALGQGPEFLTYFQNEAQLDKSGLPSDRFFAERPEGSVSTLKIQRTQQEDSAVYLCASSFRDRTLHFGNGTRLTVT.

CDR3 nucleotide sequence: TGTGCCAGCAGCTTACCTAGCGGCTATGAGCAGTTCTTC. Amino acids: CASSLPSGYEQFF. This sequence joins TRBV11-2 and TRBJ2-1; 7 bases align to TRBD2. Per the germline V gene, CDR1 is SGHAT and CDR2 is FQNNGV. This CDR3 is built from 13 residues. The J segment lost 8 bases and the V segment lost 2 bases, leaving 3 bases of the junction unmatched.

This clonotype was seen just once. The chain links TRBV12-3 or TRBV12-4 to TRBJ2-7; 7 nucleotides line up with TRBD2. The CDR3 is 13 residues long. The junction had 4 bases not matched to a gene; V was cut back by 3 bases and J by 5 bases. Here the CDR3 DNA reads TGTGCCAGCAGTTTTAGGGAGGGCCACGAGCAGTACTTC. Its translation is CASSFREGHEQYF.

The chain couples TRBV11-2 to TRBJ2-5; no definite D call. Germline-derived CDR1 and CDR2 are SGHAT and FQNNGV. The CDR3 contains 12 residues. Trimming stripped 0 bases from V and 7 bases from J, with 6 bases between. CDR3 in DNA: TGTGCCAGCAGCTTAGAGAAGGGGACCCAGTACTTC. Translation gives CASSLEKGTQYF.

This clonotype was observed a single time. The chain recombines TRBV2 with TRBJ2-2; TRBD1 matches 7 bases. With 6 bases clipped from V and 2 bases from J, the junction kept 3 bases outside the gene matches. The germline V gene encodes CDR1 SNHLY and CDR2 FYNNEI. This CDR3 has 14 amino acids. DNA of the CDR3: TGTGCCAGCAGAGGGACAGCTAACACCGGGGAGCTGTTTTTT. This codes for CASRGTANTGELFF. The complete variable domain, with remaining parts taken from reference TRBV2 and TRBJ2-2, reads EPEVTQTPSHQVTQMGQEVILRCVPISNHLYFYWYRQILGQKVEFLVSFYNNEISEKSEIFDDQFSVERPDGSNFTLKIRSTKLEDSAMYFCASRGTANTGELFFGEGSRLTVL.

The rearrangement links TRBV15 to TRBJ2-7; TRBD2 matches at 7 bases. Unmatched junction bases numbered 11, after V lost 0 bases and J lost 6 bases. CDR1 and CDR2 from the germline V gene are LNHNV and YYDKDF (reference sequence). This CDR3 region has 16 residues. In nucleotides, the CDR3 is TGTGCCACCAGCAGAGAAATTGGGACTATACCTGGCGAGCAGTACTTC. It codes for CATSREIGTIPGEQYF.

This clonotype is large in the sample. The rearrangement joins TRBV29-1 to TRBJ1-2; no reliable D call. Germline loops: CDR1 SQVTM, CDR2 ANQGSEA. CDR3 length equals 13 residues. Trimming cost V 2 bases and J 4 bases, with 11 bases left between them. The CDR3 spells CSVESYRGYGYTF. CDR3 sequence (DNA): TGCAGCGTTGAAAGCTACCGGGGCTATGGCTACACCTTC. The full variable domain, rest sourced from reference TRBV29-1 and TRBJ1-2, is SAVISQKPSRDICQRGTSLTIQCQVDSQVTMMFWYRQQPGQSLTLIATANQGSEATYESGFVIDKFPISRPNLTFSTLTVSNMSPEDSSIYLCSVESYRGYGYTFGSGTRLTVV.

The chain uses TRBV30 and TRBJ1-4; TRBD1 matches 8 bases. Germline V gene sequence: CDR1 GTSNPN, CDR2 SVGIG (reference sequence). J gave up 8 bases and V 2 bases, and 10 bases lay outside the gene matches. The CDR3 loop spans 15 amino acids. The CDR3 reads CAWSTNRGVGEKLFF. The CDR3 coding sequence is TGTGCCTGGAGTACCAACAGGGGGGTCGGGGAAAAACTGTTTTTT.

This clonotype was picked up a small number of times. The chain couples TRBV19 to TRBJ1-6, with 10 bases aligning to TRBD1. Losses at the gene ends were 5 bases for V and 9 bases for J; bases not matched to a gene: 7. The CDR3 runs 15 residues. Germline loops: CDR1 LNHDA, CDR2 SQIVND (reference sequence). The DNA for the CDR3 is TGTGCCAGTAGTGTCGGGACAGGGGTGAGTTCACCCCTCCACTTT. Its protein is CASSVGTGVSSPLHF. Using reference TRBV19 and TRBJ1-6 for the parts outside the CDR3, the full variable domain is DGGITQSPKYLFRKEGQNVTLSCEQNLNHDAMYWYRQDPGQGLRLIYYSQIVNDFQKGDIAEGYSVSREKKESFPLTVTSAQKNPTAFYLCASSVGTGVSSPLHFGNGTRLTVT.